The clone carrying this T cell receptor beta chain was seen only a few times. This CDR3 spans 14 amino acids. CDR1 and CDR2 from the germline V gene are SGHAT and FQNNGV. Trimming took 0 bases from V and 4 from J, leaving 7 bases between them. In the PCR, 60 Vbeta and 13 Jbeta primers were used. Profiled with immunoSEQ multiplex PCR; TCRdb holds only in-frame clones, not every one. The sample carries around 110,000 clones, 55% to 75% recorded once. This sample is part of a study of cytomegalovirus exposure and HLA in healthy donors. Sequenced material: PBMCs. This chain uses TRBV11-2 with TRBJ1-5; no firm D call. This sequence was found in a woman in her 40s in good health and CMV-seropositive. The CDR3 DNA reads TGTGCCAGCAGCTTAGAGACACCTAATCAGCCCCAGCATTTT. Translating gives CASSLETPNQPQHF.